This T cell receptor (beta chain) came from a study of T cell responses to AZD1222 COVID-19 vaccine. Study conclusions and caveats: When two AZD1222 doses had been given, Spike-specific TCR breadth and depth rose. A mostly white British donor set with more females was recruited, and clonal diversity was possibly underestimated.

Measured with immunoSEQ multiplex PCR; TCRdb has only the in-frame clones, and not every one. The sample records approximately 130,000 clones, roughly 92% being singletons. With regard to this clone: The target antigen is unknown.

The sequence came from an adult who received the AZD1222 COVID-19 vaccine. This specimen consisted of peripheral blood, obtained 28 days after the second AZD1222 dose.

CDR3 bases: TGTGCCAGCAGCTTAGGGGGGCATGGCTACACCTTC. It is translated as CASSLGGHGYTF. The chain employs TRBV13 and TRBJ1-2; possible D gene TRBD1, 5 bases. In germline, CDR1 is PRHDT, CDR2 FYEKMQ (reference sequence). Deletions cut 0 bases from V and 6 bases from J, with 5 bases between. The CDR3 contains 12 residues.